The TCR beta chain described here comes from a study of cytomegalovirus exposure and HLA in healthy donors. Overall study findings and caveats: Previous analysis showed most TCR beta V segments were productive about 87% or about 30% of the time.

Details on this clone: The antigen remains undetermined.

Vbeta (60) and Jbeta (13) primers were used in the PCR. Generated by immunoSEQ multiplex PCR, the TCRdb table keeps only in-frame clones and is missing some. The sample holds approximately 180,000 clones, 84% seen once. Looked up from germline, CDR1 is SGHNT and CDR2 is YYREEE (reference sequence). The length of the CDR3 is 14 residues. The V end lost 3 bases, the J end lost 0 bases, and 9 bases lay between the germline ends. The receptor was derived from a girl aged 5-17 years in good health and CMV-seropositive. Sequencing used PBMCs. V is TRBV5-4 and J is TRBJ1-2; a possible D gene is TRBD1 (6 bases). DNA for the CDR3: TGTGCCAGCAGCTCGGACAGTCCTAACTATGGCTACACCTTC. It encodes CASSSDSPNYGYTF.